These 15 T cell receptor beta chains were sequenced from one sample in a study of blood T cells in healthy people across ages. A second 7 to 11 cycle PCR used barcoded and J-beta primers. TCRdb itself ran the 5' RACE reads through MiXCR, one entry per CDR3 protein. The profile covers roughly 1.9 million distinct CDR3 sequences, with roughly two fifths appearing a single time and under 25% taken by the ten largest. The sequencing sample was made of blood. These receptors came from a human donor in good health.

The rearrangement links TRBV29-1 to TRBJ1-2; no firm D call. Germline assignment: CDR1 SQVTM and CDR2 ANQGSEA. CDR3 length: 14 amino acids. V lost 7 bases and J lost 6, with 21 bases in between. The CDR3 DNA is TGCAGCGCCCGCACCGGAATTATCAGCGATGGCTACACCTTC. Its translation is CSARTGIISDGYTF.

This sequence joins TRBV6-5 and TRBJ1-1; 9 bases agree with TRBD1. CDR3 length: 14 residues. Germline CDR1 reads MNHEY; CDR2 reads SVGAGI. J lost 8 bases, V lost 5 bases, and 9 bases had no gene match. The CDR3 is CASSIQGAQSEAFF. In DNA form, the CDR3 reads TGTGCCAGCAGTATACAGGGGGCGCAATCCGAAGCTTTCTTT.

In its sample, this clonotype was seen a few times. The chain combines TRBV10-3 with TRBJ1-2, with D maybe TRBD1 (6 bases). The CDR3 runs to 13 residues. The V and J ends lost 5 bases and 6 bases respectively, with 13 bases between them. Germline CDR1 and CDR2: ENHRY and SYGVKD. CDR3 coding DNA: TGTGCCATCAGTTTGGACAGTCTGGATGGCTACACCTTC. As protein: CAISLDSLDGYTF.

This chain links TRBV5-1 with TRBJ2-7; weak D call: TRBD1 (6 bases). Germline assignment: CDR1 SGHRS and CDR2 YFSETQ. The CDR3 is made up of 15 amino acids. V lost 4 bases and J lost 0, with 14 bases in between. The CDR3: CASSSLGGSSYEQYF. The CDR3, as DNA: TGCGCCAGCAGCAGCCTAGGGGGTAGCTCCTACGAGCAGTACTTC.

The V and J genes are TRBV29-1 and TRBJ1-5; D unresolved. V lost 4 bases, J lost 5 bases, and 12 bases lay in between. The germline gives CDR1 SQVTM, CDR2 ANQGSEA. The CDR3 contains 13 residues. The CDR3 nucleotides are TGCAGCGTTGCGTTTAGTCTTGATCAGCCCCAGCATTTT. As protein: CSVAFSLDQPQHF.

Comments on this clonotype: The missing conserved phenylalanine or tryptophan at the end of this CDR3 makes a read error likely. This rearrangement joins TRBV12-3 or TRBV12-4 to TRBJ2-3, with a weak D call TRBD1 (5 bases). The CDR3 totals 14 residues. Here the CDR3 DNA reads TGTGCCAGCAGTTTATGGGGCTACACAGATATGCAGTATTCT. Its translation: CASSLWGYTDMQYS.

The CDR3, as DNA: TGCAGCGTCCGGACAGAGTTGGCCTACGAGCAGTACTTC. Translating it yields CSVRTELAYEQYF. J is TRBJ2-7 and V is TRBV29-1; D possibly corresponds to TRBD1 (6 bases). Germline loops: CDR1 SQVTM, CDR2 ANQGSEA. Trimming shortened V by 6 bases and J by 2 bases, and 14 bases separated the two germline ends. The CDR3 length is 13 residues.

The chain combines TRBV6-2 or TRBV6-3 with TRBJ1-5; TRBD1 matches 7 bases. CDR3 length: 14 residues. The V segment lost 8 bases and the J segment 5 bases; nucleotides outside the gene matches: 9. Germline assignment: CDR1 MNHEY and CDR2 SVGEGT. In nucleotides, the CDR3 is TGTGCCAGCGGGGGGACAGATGAAGATCAGCCCCAGCATTTT. It specifies CASGGTDEDQPQHF.

This clonotype was seen a few times. The chain joins TRBV2 to TRBJ1-2, with D possibly matching TRBD1 (6 bases). The CDR3 runs 13 residues. Germline CDR1 is SNHLY and CDR2 is FYNNEI. V dropped 2 bases and J dropped 6 bases, with 10 bases sitting between them. The CDR3 sequence is CASSEYREHGYTF. CDR3 sequence (DNA): TGTGCCAGCAGTGAATACAGGGAACATGGCTACACCTTC.

The chain links TRBV12-3 or TRBV12-4 to TRBJ2-1, with D possibly being TRBD1 or TRBD2 (6 bases each). The CDR3 contains 12 residues. The V end lost 6 bases, the J end lost 5 bases, and 8 bases lay between the germline ends. The CDR3 region is CASRRGDNEQFF. The CDR3 DNA reads as TGTGCCAGCAGGAGGGGGGACAATGAGCAGTTCTTC.

V usage is TRBV6-6 and J usage is TRBJ1-1; a weak D match, TRBD1 (5 bases). This CDR3 is 16 amino acids long. V lost 7 bases to trimming and J lost 0 bases, with 18 bases between them. Germline lookup yields CDR1 MNHNY and CDR2 SVGAGI (reference sequence). CDR3 in amino acids: CASTDRQRIMNTEAFF. Written as DNA, the CDR3 is TGTGCCAGCACGGATAGACAGCGAATCATGAACACTGAAGCTTTCTTT.

This clonotype was observed a few times. The V call is TRBV9, the J call TRBJ1-2, with TRBD1 identical over 10 bases. Per germline, CDR1 SGDLS and CDR2 YYNGEE. This CDR3 contains 14 residues. With 3 bases clipped from V and 6 bases from J, the junction kept 5 bases outside the gene matches. Here the CDR3 reads CASSAGTGAHGYTF. Written as DNA, the CDR3 is TGTGCCAGCAGCGCAGGGACAGGGGCCCATGGCTACACCTTC.

This sequence joins TRBV5-1 and TRBJ1-1, with a tentative D call TRBD1 (5 bases). Germline V lookup: CDR1 SGHRS, CDR2 YFSETQ. This CDR3 is built from 15 residues. V was clipped by 1 base and J by 1 base, with 11 bases between them. The CDR3 region has the DNA TGCGCCAGCAGCTTGAGCGGGACCTCGAACACTGAAGCTTTCTTT. Translation gives CASSLSGTSNTEAFF.

This clonotype was observed a handful of times. This chain joins TRBV7-9 and TRBJ2-1; D not certain. Germline-derived CDR1 and CDR2 are SEHNR and FQNEAQ (reference sequence). The CDR3 consists of 13 residues. V was trimmed by 5 bases and J by 8 bases, leaving 13 bases between them. In DNA form, the CDR3 reads TGTGCCAGCAGCCCCACTGAGGTCGATGAGCAGTTCTTC. Its translation: CASSPTEVDEQFF.

The sample holds a few counts of this clonotype. The chain recombines TRBV5-1 with TRBJ2-7; 7 bases map to TRBD1. J was trimmed by 6 bases and V by 0 bases; bases with no gene match: 9. Germline V gives CDR1 SGHRS, CDR2 YFSETQ. The CDR3 sequence is 15 residues long. CDR3 protein: CASSLEGTEGSEQYF. CDR3 nucleotides: TGCGCCAGCAGCTTGGAAGGGACAGAGGGATCCGAGCAGTACTTC. The variable domain in full, with the rest retrieved from reference TRBV5-1 and TRBJ2-7, is KAGVTQTPRYLIKTRGQQVTLSCSPISGHRSVSWYQQTPGQGLQFLFEYFSETQRNKGNFPGRFSGRQFSNSRSEMNVSTLELGDSALYLCASSLEGTEGSEQYFGPGTRLTVT.